The 5 T cell receptor beta chains below all came from one sample that was sequenced in a study of long-term antiretroviral therapy in people with HIV. At the survey level, the v3.0 immunoSEQ assay was run. Here immunoSEQ multiplex PCR was the method, and the copy in TCRdb shows in-frame clones only, minus some. The repertoire holds tens of thousands of clones, 70% to 85% seen once, with around 4.2% in the top ten. Sequencing was performed on unsorted PBMCs, taken 0.5 years after starting antiretroviral therapy. The receptors stem from a man aged 18 to 35 with HIV.

V is TRBV4-3 and J is TRBJ1-5; D remains ambiguous. V lost 0 bases, J lost 5 bases, and 20 bases lay in between. This CDR3 contains 18 residues. Germline V gene sequence: CDR1 LGHNA, CDR2 YSLEER. In DNA, the CDR3 is TGCGCCAGCAGCCAAGATCTTTTGGGTGGGAGGGAGGATCAGCCCCAGCATTTT. It codes for CASSQDLLGGREDQPQHF.

The gene calls are TRBV9 and TRBJ2-7; weak D call: TRBD1 (5 bases). Germline values: CDR1 SGDLS, CDR2 YYNGEE. The CDR3 totals 14 residues. The V and J ends lost 0 bases and 1 base respectively, with 8 bases between them. DNA for the CDR3: TGTGCCAGCAGCGTAGGACAGTTTTCCTACGAGCAGTACTTC. Its protein product is CASSVGQFSYEQYF.

This clone has just a few counts. The V call is TRBV7-3, the J call TRBJ2-2; 8 bases are a match to TRBD2. The V and J ends lost 5 bases and 5 bases, in that order; junction bases with no gene match: 1. The CDR3 is made up of 13 amino acids. CDR1 is SGHTA, CDR2 FQGTGA, per germline. CDR3 DNA: TGTGCCAGCAGCCGGGGGGGTACCGGGGAGCTGTTTTTT. It codes for CASSRGGTGELFF.

The rearrangement links TRBV4-2 to TRBJ1-5, with 9 nucleotides matching TRBD1. The J segment lost 7 bases and the V segment lost 2 bases, leaving 9 bases of the junction unmatched. CDR1 is LGHNA, CDR2 YNFKEQ, per germline. The CDR3 covers 16 residues. The CDR3 bases are TGTGCCAGCAGCCAACGAACCGGGACAGGGAACCAGCCCCAGCATTTT. It encodes CASSQRTGTGNQPQHF.

This clone appeared a single time. This chain links TRBV9 with TRBJ1-2, with D tentatively TRBD1 (5 bases). The CDR3 runs to 14 residues. Germline CDR1 and CDR2: SGDLS and YYNGEE. Trimming cost V 0 bases and J 8 bases, with 14 bases left between them. The CDR3 sequence: CASSVEAGPSGYTF. The CDR3 DNA reads TGTGCCAGCAGCGTAGAGGCAGGGCCCTCGGGCTACACCTTC.